Listed here are 8 T cell receptor beta chains from one sample, sequenced in a study of monozygotic twins with inflammatory bowel disease. Each CDR3 protein gets one entry in TCRdb, which reprocessed the 5' RACE reads and gives no DNA. This table holds some 440,000 distinct CDR3 sequences. The sequenced material came from blood. The receptors shown here come from a human donor with ulcerative colitis or Crohn's disease, or a healthy co-twin of an affected twin (not recorded which).

The chain combines TRBV7-2 with TRBJ1-2; TCRdb outputs TRBD1, but without DNA this stays unchecked. Germline-derived CDR1 and CDR2 are SGHTA and FQGNSA. This CDR3 has 15 amino acids. The CDR3 spells CASSLAPGAYYGYTF.

The chain carries TRBV19 and TRBJ1-5; the TCRdb call, TRBD1, lacks DNA for checking. This CDR3 comprises 14 residues. From germline, CDR1 is LNHDA and CDR2 SQIVND (reference sequence). This CDR3 is CASIDPGMGQPQHF.

This chain joins TRBV2 and TRBJ2-1. The CDR3 length is 13 residues. Per the germline V gene, CDR1 is SNHLY and CDR2 is FYNNEI. The chain's CDR3 is CASSRQGFNEQFF.

The rearrangement links TRBV11-2 to TRBJ1-3. Germline CDR1 is SGHAT and CDR2 is FQNNGV. The CDR3 spans 17 residues. This CDR3 is CASSLVLFPDAGNTIYF.

The rearrangement joins TRBV13 to TRBJ2-1; TCRdb's D call, TRBD1, is unchecked because there is no DNA. Germline CDR1 and CDR2: PRHDT and FYEKMQ (reference sequence). CDR3 size: 13 residues. The chain's CDR3 is CASSPWDSNEQFF.

The genes are TRBV19 and TRBJ2-7; TCRdb calls TRBD1, which cannot be checked without DNA. This CDR3 has 15 amino acids. Germline CDR1 reads LNHDA; CDR2 reads SQIVND (reference sequence). The CDR3 spells CASSPGGRPVAEQYF.

The V and J genes are TRBV12-3 or TRBV12-4 and TRBJ1-4; TCRdb's D call of TRBD1 is untestable without DNA. This CDR3 is built from 15 residues. CDR3 loop: CASSPSQGWGEKLFF.

V usage is TRBV5-4 and J usage is TRBJ2-3; the D call from TCRdb, TRBD1, cannot be confirmed without DNA. Per germline, CDR1 SGHNT and CDR2 YYREEE (reference sequence). The CDR3 consists of 13 residues. The CDR3: CASSGDRGDTQYF. The variable domain in full, with the rest retrieved from reference TRBV5-4 and TRBJ2-3, is ETGVTQSPTHLIKTRGQQVTLRCSSQSGHNTVSWYQQALGQGPQFIFQYYREEENGRGNFPPRFSGLQFPNYSSELNVNALELDDSALYLCASSGDRGDTQYFGPGTRLTVL.